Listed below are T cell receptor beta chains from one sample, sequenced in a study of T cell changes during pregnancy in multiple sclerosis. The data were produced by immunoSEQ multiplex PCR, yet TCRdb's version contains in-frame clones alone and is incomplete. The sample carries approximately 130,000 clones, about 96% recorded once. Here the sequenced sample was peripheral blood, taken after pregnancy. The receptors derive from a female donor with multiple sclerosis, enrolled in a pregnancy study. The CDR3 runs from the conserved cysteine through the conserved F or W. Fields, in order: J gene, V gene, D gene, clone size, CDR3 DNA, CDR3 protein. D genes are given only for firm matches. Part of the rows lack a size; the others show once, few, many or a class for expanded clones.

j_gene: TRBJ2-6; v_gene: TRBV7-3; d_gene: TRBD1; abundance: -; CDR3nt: TGTGCCAGCAGCATCAAACCGGGACAGGGGACTGGGGCCAACGTCCTGACTTTC; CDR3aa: CASSIKPGQGTGANVLTF
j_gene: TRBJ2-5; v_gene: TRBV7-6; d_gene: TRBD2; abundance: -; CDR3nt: TGTGCCAGCAGCTTAGAGACTAGCGGGAGAGAAGAGACCCAGTACTTC; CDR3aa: CASSLETSGREETQYF
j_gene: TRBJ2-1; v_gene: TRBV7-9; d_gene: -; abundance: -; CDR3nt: TGTGCCAGCAGCTTGGCACCATACAATGAGCAGTTCTTC; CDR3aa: CASSLAPYNEQFF
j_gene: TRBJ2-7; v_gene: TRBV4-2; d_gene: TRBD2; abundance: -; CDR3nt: TGTGCCAGCAGCCAAGTGGCTAGCGGGGGGCGGGAGCAGTACTTC; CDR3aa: CASSQVASGGREQYF
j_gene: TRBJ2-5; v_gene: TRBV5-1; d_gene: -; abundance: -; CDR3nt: TGCGCCAGCAGCTTGTCGGCGGGGCCCCAAGAGACCCAGTACTTC; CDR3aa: CASSLSAGPQETQYF
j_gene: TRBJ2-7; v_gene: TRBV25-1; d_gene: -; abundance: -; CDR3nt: TGTGCCAGCAGTGGAGGGTACGAGCAGTACTTC; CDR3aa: CASSGGYEQYF
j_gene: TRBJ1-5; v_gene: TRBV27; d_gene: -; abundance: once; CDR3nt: TGTGCCAGCAGTTTGAGGCAAGGAAGCAATCAGCCCCAGCATTTT; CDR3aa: CASSLRQGSNQPQHF
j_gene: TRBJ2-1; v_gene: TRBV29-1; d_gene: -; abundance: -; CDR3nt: TGCAGCGTTGAAGGCGGGGCAGGGGGCTACAATGAGCAGTTCTTC; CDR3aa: CSVEGGAGGYNEQFF
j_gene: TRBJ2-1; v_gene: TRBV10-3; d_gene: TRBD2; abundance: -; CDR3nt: TGTGCCATTCACTCCGGGACTAGCGGGATAGATGAGCAGTTCTTC; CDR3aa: CAIHSGTSGIDEQFF
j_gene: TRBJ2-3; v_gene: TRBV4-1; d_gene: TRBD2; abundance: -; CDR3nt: TGCGCCAGCAGCCAAGATTGGGCGGGAGCCGGCACAGATACGCAGTATTTT; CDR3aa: CASSQDWAGAGTDTQYF
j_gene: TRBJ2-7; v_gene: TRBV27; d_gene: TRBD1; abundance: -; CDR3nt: TGTGCCAGCAGTCCCCGGGACAGTTCCTACGAGCAGTACTTC; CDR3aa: CASSPRDSSYEQYF
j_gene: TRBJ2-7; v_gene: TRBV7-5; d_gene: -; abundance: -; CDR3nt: TGTGCCAGAAGCTTTACTGACCGGGACAGGGGGCGGACCTACGAGCAGTACTTC; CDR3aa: CARSFTDRDRGRTYEQYF
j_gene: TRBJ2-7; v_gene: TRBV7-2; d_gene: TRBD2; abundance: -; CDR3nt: TGTGCCAGCAGCTTAGGATGGGCGGGAGAGAGGTGGCCCTACGAGCAGTACTTC; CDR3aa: CASSLGWAGERWPYEQYF